What follows is one T cell receptor (beta chain) and its context. Authors' processing steps: Scientists estimated how many nucleated cells there were by amplifying reference gene primers. Sequencing used immunoSEQ multiplex PCR; TCRdb keeps in-frame clones, though not all of them. The V and J calls and clone size were taken over from that table, and D and trimming were inferred from the DNA. This sample has 150,000 or so clones, with 88% found just once. This record comes from a study of blood T cell repertoires in COVID-19. V gave up 4 bases and J gave up 4 bases, with 11 bases separating them. CDR3 size: 14 residues. Germline-derived CDR1 and CDR2 are SGHDN and FVKESK.

The rearrangement links TRBV14 to TRBJ1-3, with D uncertain. The sequencing input was PBMCs or T cells enriched from blood (not recorded which). This TCR was sampled from a woman aged 45-65 years who had recovered from COVID-19. CDR3 DNA sequence: TGTGCCAGCAGCCCAAGGTCGGGGGGAAACACCATATATTTT. As protein: CASSPRSGGNTIYF.